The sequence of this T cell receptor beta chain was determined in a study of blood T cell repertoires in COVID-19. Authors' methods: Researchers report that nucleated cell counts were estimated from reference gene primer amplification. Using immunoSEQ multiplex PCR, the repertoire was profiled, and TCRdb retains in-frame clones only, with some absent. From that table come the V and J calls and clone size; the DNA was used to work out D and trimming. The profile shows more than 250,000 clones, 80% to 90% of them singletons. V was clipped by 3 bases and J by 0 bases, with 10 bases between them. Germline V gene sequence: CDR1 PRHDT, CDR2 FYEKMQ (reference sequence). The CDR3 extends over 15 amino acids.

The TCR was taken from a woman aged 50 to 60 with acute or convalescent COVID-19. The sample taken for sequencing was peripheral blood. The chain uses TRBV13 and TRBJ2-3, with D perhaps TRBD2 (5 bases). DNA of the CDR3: TGTGCCAGCAGCTTCGAGGGATCCAGCACAGATACGCAGTATTTT. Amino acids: CASSFEGSSTDTQYF.